One and the same sample provided the 29 T cell receptor beta chains below, sequenced in a study of control samples from healthy donors and cancer patients. Sequencing used immunoSEQ multiplex PCR; TCRdb keeps in-frame clones, though not all of them. The top ten hold about 4% of the sample, which has about 170,000 clones, around 95% seen once. The source material was blood. The source of these receptors is a woman in her sixties in good health.

This chain links TRBV6-4 with TRBJ1-1, with no clear D. Trimming took 2 bases from V and 3 from J, leaving 7 bases between them. The CDR3 covers 13 residues. The V gene's germline CDR1 is MRHNA and CDR2 SNTAGT. CDR3 nucleotide sequence: TGTGCCAGCAGTGACGGGTTGGACACTGAAGCTTTCTTT. Translating it yields CASSDGLDTEAFF.

This chain connects TRBV6-5 to TRBJ1-1, with a tentative D call TRBD1 (5 bases). Germline lookup yields CDR1 MNHEY and CDR2 SVGAGI. Trimming pared 5 bases from V and 10 bases from J, leaving 14 bases between. CDR3 length: 12 residues. The CDR3 here is CASSHRGGGAFF. The CDR3 nucleotides are TGTGCCAGCAGTCATCGAGGCGGGGGAGCTTTCTTT.

The rearrangement joins TRBV2 to TRBJ1-5; D gene uncertain. V lost 5 bases and J lost 6, with 11 bases in between. From germline, CDR1 is SNHLY and CDR2 FYNNEI. This CDR3 spans 13 amino acids. The CDR3 loop is CASSPALGQPQHF. The CDR3 DNA reads as TGTGCCAGCAGTCCCGCGCTCGGTCAGCCCCAGCATTTT.

V and J are TRBV5-6 and TRBJ2-2; 7 positions agree with TRBD2. The V gene's germline CDR1 is SGHDT and CDR2 YYEEEE. V shed 4 bases, J shed 5 bases, and the junction held 17 bases outside the gene matches. This CDR3 is 18 amino acids long. The CDR3 DNA reads TGTGCCAGCAGCAGGACCGGGACTACGAAATTCGGAACCGGGGAGCTGTTTTTT. Protein product: CASSRTGTTKFGTGELFF.

This clone was observed once. This chain joins TRBV5-1 and TRBJ2-1, with 15 bases matching TRBD2. The ends lost 0 bases at V and 8 bases at J; junction bases unmatched: 3. The CDR3 is made up of 16 amino acids. Germline CDR1 SGHRS, CDR2 YFSETQ. The CDR3 region is CASSLAGLAGGHEQFF. The DNA of the CDR3 is TGCGCCAGCAGCTTGGCGGGACTAGCGGGGGGTCATGAGCAGTTCTTC.

The V gene is TRBV4-3, the J gene TRBJ2-2; TRBD1 aligns across 11 bases. V dropped 4 bases and J dropped 5; count of bases not matched to a gene: 6. The germline V gene encodes CDR1 LGHNA and CDR2 YSLEER. The length of the CDR3 is 16 residues. Here the CDR3 reads CASSPGGQGATGELFF. For the CDR3, the DNA is TGCGCCAGCAGCCCAGGAGGACAGGGGGCAACCGGGGAGCTGTTTTTT.

The J gene is TRBJ2-3, the V gene TRBV18; tentative D call: TRBD2 (6 bases). The CDR3 loop spans 16 amino acids. Per the germline V gene, CDR1 is KGHSH and CDR2 is LQKENI. Trimming cost V 5 bases and J 0 bases, with 15 bases left between them. The CDR3 reads CASSDSLASSTDTQYF. CDR3 bases: TGTGCCAGCTCAGACAGTCTAGCGTCCAGCACAGATACGCAGTATTTT.

The CDR3 reads CASSLNQNTGELFF. The CDR3 DNA follows: TGTGCCAGCAGTCTAAACCAGAACACCGGGGAGCTGTTTTTT. This chain connects TRBV6-2 or TRBV6-3 to TRBJ2-2; the D is unclear. CDR3 size: 14 residues. CDR1 is MNHEY, CDR2 SVGEGT, per germline. Trimming cost V 5 bases and J 1 base, with 8 bases left between them.

The chain carries TRBV3-1 (or the pseudogene TRBV3-2) and TRBJ1-1; the D is unclear. In germline, CDR1 is LGHDT, CDR2 YNNKEL (reference sequence). Trimming removed 3 bases at V and 0 bases at J, with 14 bases between. This CDR3 comprises 16 residues. This CDR3 is CASSHFPDGLNTEAFF. CDR3 nucleotide sequence: TGTGCCAGCAGCCATTTCCCTGACGGCCTGAACACTGAAGCTTTCTTT.

The chain employs TRBV15 and TRBJ1-1, with 9 bases fitting TRBD1. This CDR3 contains 15 residues. The germline V gene has CDR1 LNHNV and CDR2 YYDKDF (reference sequence). J lost 6 bases, V lost 0 bases, and 5 bases had no gene match. The CDR3 spells CATSRDRDRAPEAFF. The CDR3 region has the DNA TGTGCCACCAGCAGAGATCGGGACAGGGCTCCTGAAGCTTTCTTT.

The chain carries TRBV6-2 or TRBV6-3 and TRBJ1-6; D is uncertain. Germline values: CDR1 MNHEY, CDR2 SVGEGT. Trimming left V 2 bases short and J 11 bases short, with 7 bases between. This CDR3 comprises 12 residues. The CDR3 sequence is CASSYRHPPLHF. The CDR3 DNA reads TGTGCCAGCAGTTACCGCCACCCACCCCTCCACTTT.

The chain is built from TRBV12-5 and TRBJ2-1; D may be TRBD1 (6 bases). Germline CDR1 LGHNT, CDR2 FRNRAP. The length of the CDR3 is 13 residues. The ends were cut back, 4 bases at V and 8 bases at J, with 12 bases in the middle. The CDR3 sequence: CASGSTGGDEQFF. CDR3 sequence (DNA): TGTGCTAGTGGTTCGACAGGTGGGGATGAGCAGTTCTTC. The full variable domain, in which reference TRBV12-5 and TRBJ2-1 provide the parts outside the CDR3, is DARVTQTPRHKVTEMGQEVTMRCQPILGHNTVFWYRQTMMQGLELLAYFRNRAPLDDSGMPKDRFSAEMPDATLATLKIQPSEPRDSAVYFCASGSTGGDEQFFGPGTRLTVL.

J is TRBJ1-2 and V is TRBV9; possibly TRBD1 for D (5 bases). The CDR3 has 15 amino acids. Germline-derived CDR1 and CDR2 are SGDLS and YYNGEE. V lost 3 bases, J lost 5 bases, and 17 bases lay in between. Here the CDR3 reads CASSAGTGAIYGYTF. The CDR3 nucleotides read TGTGCCAGCAGCGCAGGCACAGGCGCTATTTATGGCTACACCTTC. The full variable domain, completed using reference TRBV9 and TRBJ1-2, is DSGVTQTPKHLITATGQRVTLRCSPRSGDLSVYWYQQSLDQGLQFLIQYYNGEERAKGNILERFSAQQFPDLHSELNLSSLELGDSALYFCASSAGTGAIYGYTFGSGTRLTVV.

J is TRBJ1-6 and V is TRBV6-6; 9 positions match TRBD1. Trimming at V came to 6 bases and at J to 9 bases, leaving 6 bases not matched to a gene. The CDR3 consists of 14 residues. CDR1 and CDR2 (germline): MNHNY, SVGAGI (reference sequence). This chain's CDR3 is CASSPGTGFSPLHF. The CDR3, as DNA: TGTGCCAGCAGCCCCGGGACAGGGTTTTCACCCCTCCACTTT.

V usage is TRBV30 and J usage is TRBJ1-5, with 7 bases that match TRBD1. V trimming: 3 bases; J trimming: 4 bases; junction bases outside the gene matches: 3. The CDR3 spans 13 residues. Per germline, CDR1 GTSNPN and CDR2 SVGIG (reference sequence). The DNA of the CDR3 is TGTGCCTGGAGCCGACAGGGAAATCAGCCCCAGCATTTT. Encoded protein: CAWSRQGNQPQHF. Complete variable domain (other parts from reference TRBV30 and TRBJ1-5): SQTIHQWPATLVQPVGSPLSLECTVEGTSNPNLYWYRQAAGRGLQLLFYSVGIGQISSEVPQNLSASRPQDRQFILSSKKLLLSDSGFYLCAWSRQGNQPQHFGDGTRLSIL.

The rearrangement uses TRBV9 and TRBJ2-2; D may match TRBD1 or TRBD2 (7 bases each). The CDR3 spans 20 residues. V was trimmed by 7 bases and J by 3 bases, leaving 31 bases between them. Germline lookup yields CDR1 SGDLS and CDR2 YYNGEE. The DNA for the CDR3 is TGTGCCAGCCGCGCCAGGGGGGGAAGAAATAGGGGTGGGGACACCGGGGAGCTGTTTTTT. Translating gives CASRARGGRNRGGDTGELFF.

The genes are TRBV27 and TRBJ2-7, with unresolved D. This CDR3 region has 14 residues. V lost 6 bases and J lost 3, with 15 bases in between. Germline loops: CDR1 MNHEY, CDR2 SMNVEV (reference sequence). DNA of the CDR3: TGTGCCAGCAGACCGGGTATAGCCTACTACGAGCAGTACTTC. Translating gives CASRPGIAYYEQYF.

The chain combines TRBV19 with TRBJ2-2; D unresolved. The ends were cut back, 9 bases at V and 6 bases at J, with 17 bases in the middle. Germline V gene sequence: CDR1 LNHDA, CDR2 SQIVND (reference sequence). The CDR3 is 14 residues long. The CDR3 DNA is TGTGCCAGCACCCAGCAGTCTGGCTCCGGGGAGCTGTTTTTT. Translated: CASTQQSGSGELFF.

The chain has TRBV18 and TRBJ1-2; 7 positions agree with TRBD1. Germline CDR1 is KGHSH and CDR2 is LQKENI. There are 14 residues in the CDR3. The V gene end was trimmed by 3 bases and the J gene end by 3 bases; junction bases not matched to a gene: 4. The CDR3 coding sequence is TGTGCCAGCTCACCGACAGGGAATTACTATGGCTACACCTTC. This codes for CASSPTGNYYGYTF.

The J gene is TRBJ2-7, the V gene TRBV6-6; D is undetermined. The CDR3 loop spans 15 amino acids. The germline CDR1 and CDR2 sequences are MNHNY and SVGAGI (reference sequence). Trimming cost V 3 bases and J 0 bases, with 12 bases left between them. The CDR3 DNA follows: TGTGCCAGCAGTTATTCCGTCCCGGTCTCCTACGAGCAGTACTTC. Residues: CASSYSVPVSYEQYF.

The V and J genes are TRBV7-7 and TRBJ2-7; D gene uncertain. In germline, CDR1 is SSHAT, CDR2 FNYEAQ (reference sequence). This CDR3 is 13 amino acids long. Trimming shortened V by 2 bases and J by 10 bases, and 15 bases separated the two germline ends. The CDR3 here is CASSLRGDTRQYF. The CDR3 nucleotides read TGTGCCAGCAGCTTACGCGGCGACACGAGACAGTACTTC.

This sequence joins TRBV18 and TRBJ2-7; 8 nucleotides agree with TRBD1. Trimming cost V 0 bases and J 6 bases; bases outside gene matches: 13. Germline CDR1 KGHSH, CDR2 LQKENI. The length of the CDR3 is 17 residues. CDR3 residues: CASSPPLGQGALGEQYF. CDR3 nucleotides: TGTGCCAGCTCACCACCTTTAGGCCAGGGGGCGTTAGGCGAGCAGTACTTC.

This clone was counted a single time. The chain employs TRBV19 and TRBJ2-5; TRBD2 matches at 7 bases. CDR3 length: 13 amino acids. The germline V gene encodes CDR1 LNHDA and CDR2 SQIVND (reference sequence). Trimming took 6 bases from V and 5 from J; bases not matched to a gene: 6. CDR3 DNA sequence: TGTGCCAGTAGCCCGACTAGCCTGGAGACCCAGTACTTC. It translates to CASSPTSLETQYF.

The chain has TRBV27 and TRBJ2-5, with D maybe TRBD2 (6 bases). The CDR3 consists of 11 residues. Germline loops: CDR1 MNHEY, CDR2 SMNVEV (reference sequence). The ends were cut back, 8 bases at V and 5 bases at J, with 9 bases in the middle. CDR3 residues: CASGDFETQYF. In DNA form, the CDR3 reads TGTGCCAGCGGGGACTTTGAGACCCAGTACTTC.

This chain joins TRBV2 and TRBJ2-2; D possibly corresponds to TRBD1 (5 bases). The V gene lost 4 bases and the J gene lost 3 bases, with 9 bases spanning the gap. The CDR3 spans 14 residues. Germline V gives CDR1 SNHLY, CDR2 FYNNEI. Here the CDR3 reads CASSVSGHTGELFF. For the CDR3, the DNA is TGTGCCAGCAGTGTTTCAGGGCACACCGGGGAGCTGTTTTTT. The whole variable domain, filled in from reference TRBV2 and TRBJ2-2, reads EPEVTQTPSHQVTQMGQEVILRCVPISNHLYFYWYRQILGQKVEFLVSFYNNEISEKSEIFDDQFSVERPDGSNFTLKIRSTKLEDSAMYFCASSVSGHTGELFFGEGSRLTVL.

The CDR3 protein is CASSYKNYLANTIYF. As DNA, the CDR3 is TGTGCCAGCAGTTACAAGAACTACCTGGCAAACACCATATATTTT. The chain couples TRBV6-5 to TRBJ1-3; D gene uncertain. V was pared by 2 bases and J by 6 bases, with 14 bases between. CDR1 is MNHEY, CDR2 SVGAGI, per germline. The CDR3 is made up of 15 amino acids.

This clone was picked up one time. J is TRBJ1-3 and V is TRBV9; D remains unclear. Trimming left V 4 bases short and J 2 bases short, with 13 bases between. CDR1 is SGDLS and CDR2 is YYNGEE in the germline V gene. The CDR3 runs 15 residues. This chain's CDR3 is CASSPPPMAGNTIYF. The CDR3, as DNA: TGTGCCAGCAGCCCCCCACCTATGGCTGGAAACACCATATATTTT.

The genes are TRBV7-9 and TRBJ2-2, with a weak D call TRBD2 (6 bases). CDR1 and CDR2 from the germline V gene are SEHNR and FQNEAQ (reference sequence). V lost 3 bases and J 0 bases, leaving 17 bases between the germline ends. The CDR3 loop spans 18 amino acids. The CDR3 DNA reads as TGTGCCAGCAGCTTTACGTTCCTAGCGCGAACGAACACCGGGGAGCTGTTTTTT. Residues: CASSFTFLARTNTGELFF.

This chain links TRBV12-3 or TRBV12-4 with TRBJ1-2; 7 bases fit TRBD1. CDR3 length equals 12 residues. Trimming cost V 7 bases and J 4 bases; bases outside gene matches: 3. DNA of the CDR3: TGTGCCAGCACCAGGGACAGCTATGGCTACACCTTC. This translates into CASTRDSYGYTF.